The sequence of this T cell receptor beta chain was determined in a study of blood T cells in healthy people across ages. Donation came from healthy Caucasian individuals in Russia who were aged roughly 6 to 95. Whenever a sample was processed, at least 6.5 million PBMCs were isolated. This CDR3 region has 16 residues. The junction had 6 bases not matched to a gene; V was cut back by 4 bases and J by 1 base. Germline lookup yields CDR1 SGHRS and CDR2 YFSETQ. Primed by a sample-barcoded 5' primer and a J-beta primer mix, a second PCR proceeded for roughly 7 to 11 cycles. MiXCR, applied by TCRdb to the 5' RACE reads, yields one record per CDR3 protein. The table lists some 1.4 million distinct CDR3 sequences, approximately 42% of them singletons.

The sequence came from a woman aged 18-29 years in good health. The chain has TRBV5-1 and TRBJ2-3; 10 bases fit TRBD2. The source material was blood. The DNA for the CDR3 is TGCGCCAGCAGCCTCGGGACTAGCGTTGGCACAGATACGCAGTATTTT. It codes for CASSLGTSVGTDTQYF.